Presented here are 31 T cell receptor beta chains from one specimen sequenced in a study of neoadjuvant nivolumab and ipilimumab in lung cancer. TCRdb's copy holds only in-frame clones and misses some; the assay was immunoSEQ multiplex PCR. The table shows 44,000 or so clones, with around 89% occurring only once. The source material was blood, sampled before neoadjuvant nivolumab, alone or with ipilimumab. The receptors stem from an adult with non-small cell lung cancer. Some clones in this sample may be carry-over from other donors' samples.

This clone was recorded once. This chain connects TRBV23-1 to TRBJ2-3, with 8 nucleotides matching TRBD2. TRBV23-1 is given ORF status, its function remaining uncertain. After removal of 4 bases from V and 5 bases from J, the junction contained 8 bases not matched to a gene. This CDR3 spans 15 amino acids. CDR3 bases: TGCGCCAGCAGTCCCCTCCGGGAGGGGGTAGATACGCAGTATTTT. This translates into CASSPLREGVDTQYF.

This CDR3 reads CASSVELNYNEQFF. The CDR3 DNA reads TGTGCCAGCAGCGTAGAACTTAACTACAATGAGCAGTTCTTC. The V gene is TRBV9, the J gene TRBJ2-1, with no clear D. The CDR3 extends over 14 amino acids. Trimming left V 0 bases short and J 3 bases short, with 7 bases between. CDR1 is SGDLS and CDR2 is YYNGEE in the germline V gene.

The rearrangement joins TRBV9 to TRBJ2-5; D gene unclear. CDR1 SGDLS and CDR2 YYNGEE come from the germline V gene. Trimming stripped 4 bases from V and 4 bases from J, with 11 bases between. The CDR3 is made up of 13 amino acids. The CDR3 region is CASSPEGRETQYF. CDR3 nucleotide sequence: TGTGCCAGCAGCCCGGAAGGCCGAGAGACCCAGTACTTC.

The rearrangement links TRBV5-6 to TRBJ2-3; 8 nucleotides agree with TRBD1. CDR3 length: 14 residues. V trimming: 6 bases; J trimming: 3 bases; junction bases outside the gene matches: 6. Germline lookup yields CDR1 SGHDT and CDR2 YYEEEE. CDR3 region: CASTWDRRTDTQYF. DNA of the CDR3: TGTGCCAGCACCTGGGACAGGAGAACAGATACGCAGTATTTT. The variable domain in full, completed from reference TRBV5-6 and TRBJ2-3, reads DAGVTQSPTHLIKTRGQQVTLRCSPKSGHDTVSWYQQALGQGPQFIFQYYEEEERQRGNFPDRFSGHQFPNYSSELNVNALLLGDSALYLCASTWDRRTDTQYFGPGTRLTVL.

This rearrangement joins TRBV5-1 to TRBJ2-6; 11 bases line up with TRBD2. The trim removed 4 bases at V and 2 bases at J, leaving 2 bases unmatched. The CDR3 has 16 residues. The germline CDR1 and CDR2 sequences are SGHRS and YFSETQ. The CDR3 region has the DNA TGCGCCAGCAGCACTAGCGGGAGTACTGGGGCCAACGTCCTGACTTTC. This translates into CASSTSGSTGANVLTF.

The chain joins TRBV11-3 to TRBJ2-1; TRBD2 agrees at 9 bases. The CDR3 loop spans 18 amino acids. Germline V gives CDR1 SGHNT, CDR2 YENEEA. V lost 5 bases to trimming and J lost 0 bases; unmatched junction nucleotides: 11. The CDR3 coding sequence is TGTGCCAGCAGCCAAGGGGGGGGTAGCGGGGGCTCCTACAATGAGCAGTTCTTC. Translating it yields CASSQGGGSGGSYNEQFF.

In this sample, this clone turned up once. The chain uses TRBV5-4 and TRBJ1-5, with TRBD1 matching over 8 bases. With V trimmed by 4 bases and J by 1 base, 4 bases remained unmatched. The CDR3 spans 15 residues. Per germline, CDR1 SGHNT and CDR2 YYREEE (reference sequence). The CDR3 here is CASSPGQGSNQPQHF. The DNA of the CDR3 is TGTGCCAGCAGCCCAGGACAGGGCAGCAATCAGCCCCAGCATTTT.

The V and J genes are TRBV6-5 and TRBJ2-7; D is perhaps TRBD1 or TRBD2 (7 bases each). The germline V gene encodes CDR1 MNHEY and CDR2 SVGAGI. This CDR3 region has 15 residues. The V end was cut by 7 bases, the J end by 1 base, with 17 bases between. CDR3 region: CASKRGREISYEQYF. DNA of the CDR3: TGTGCCAGCAAAAGGGGGCGGGAGATTTCCTACGAGCAGTACTTC.

This chain joins TRBV18 and TRBJ2-5; 8 nucleotides align to TRBD2. V lost 2 bases to trimming and J lost 1 base; unmatched junction nucleotides: 6. Germline V gene sequence: CDR1 KGHSH, CDR2 LQKENI. The CDR3 runs 16 residues. This chain's CDR3 is CASSPFAAGVQETQYF. CDR3 DNA: TGTGCCAGCTCACCATTCGCAGCGGGAGTCCAAGAGACCCAGTACTTC.

The rearrangement joins TRBV11-2 to TRBJ2-3; D call uncertain. V was shortened by 3 bases and J by 0 bases, with 10 bases between the two germline ends. This CDR3 is built from 15 residues. Germline CDR1 reads SGHAT; CDR2 reads FQNNGV. CDR3 protein: CASSLMGYSTDTQYF. CDR3 DNA sequence: TGTGCCAGCAGCTTGATGGGGTATAGCACAGATACGCAGTATTTT.

The chain is built from TRBV6-5 and TRBJ1-4; a possible D gene is TRBD1 (5 bases). The CDR3 sequence is 15 residues long. Trimming removed 6 bases from V and 8 bases from J, with 19 bases in between. Germline lookup yields CDR1 MNHEY and CDR2 SVGAGI. The CDR3 region has the DNA TGTGCCAGCAGGCCTTCTCAGGGTTTCTGGGAAAAACTGTTTTTT. This codes for CASRPSQGFWEKLFF.

CDR3 bases: TGTGCCAGCAGCACTAATACTAGAACGGCCCAGTACTTC. This encodes CASSTNTRTAQYF. The chain uses TRBV9 and TRBJ2-5; TRBD2 is a possible D gene (5 bases). There are 13 residues in the CDR3. V lost 4 bases and J 9 bases, leaving 16 bases between the germline ends. The germline V gene encodes CDR1 SGDLS and CDR2 YYNGEE.

The chain employs TRBV5-1 and TRBJ1-5; the D gene is possibly TRBD1 (5 bases). V lost 0 bases and J lost 0, with 16 bases in between. Germline V gives CDR1 SGHRS, CDR2 YFSETQ. CDR3 size: 18 residues. The CDR3 reads CASSLAPTGTDSNQPQHF. Here the CDR3 DNA reads TGCGCCAGCAGCTTGGCCCCTACCGGGACGGATAGCAATCAGCCCCAGCATTTT.

The V gene is TRBV9, the J gene TRBJ2-2, with 9 bases lining up with TRBD1. V trimming: 4 bases; J trimming: 4 bases; junction bases outside the gene matches: 8. Germline V gene sequence: CDR1 SGDLS, CDR2 YYNGEE. The length of the CDR3 is 16 residues. The CDR3 reads CASSQTWTGATGELFF. CDR3 nucleotide sequence: TGTGCCAGCAGCCAAACCTGGACAGGGGCCACCGGGGAGCTGTTTTTT.

V is TRBV5-6 and J is TRBJ2-1; the match to TRBD2 covers 8 bases. The CDR3 contains 15 residues. The V and J ends lost 1 base and 4 bases, in that order; junction bases with no gene match: 4. Germline V CDR1 and CDR2: SGHDT, YYEEEE. CDR3 in amino acids: CASSLSGGLYNEQFF. Here the CDR3 DNA reads TGTGCCAGCAGCTTGTCGGGGGGGCTATACAATGAGCAGTTCTTC.

This rearrangement joins TRBV5-1 to TRBJ2-5; D is possibly TRBD2 (6 bases). Germline V CDR1 and CDR2: SGHRS, YFSETQ. This CDR3 has 15 residues. V lost 3 bases and J lost 1, with 13 bases in between. The DNA of the CDR3 is TGCGCCAGCAGCTCGTTTGGAGGGTCCCAAGAGACCCAGTACTTC. It translates to CASSSFGGSQETQYF.

The genes are TRBV9 and TRBJ2-2; D might be TRBD1 or TRBD2, each matching 5 bases. Trimming stripped 3 bases from V and 8 bases from J, with 11 bases between. Germline assignment: CDR1 SGDLS and CDR2 YYNGEE. The CDR3 runs to 13 residues. CDR3 protein: CASSANWGGELFF. CDR3 DNA: TGTGCCAGCAGCGCCAACTGGGGGGGGGAGCTGTTTTTT.

The genes are TRBV9 and TRBJ2-1; 8 positions match TRBD2. CDR1 is SGDLS and CDR2 is YYNGEE in the germline V gene. CDR3 length: 15 residues. With V trimmed by 0 bases and J by 7 bases, 6 bases remained unmatched. The CDR3 DNA follows: TGTGCCAGCAGCGTAGCCCTAGCGGGTTCAAATGAGCAGTTCTTC. Its protein is CASSVALAGSNEQFF.

The V gene is TRBV10-2, the J gene TRBJ2-5; D is tentatively TRBD1 or TRBD2 (5 bases each). Germline V gene data show CDR1 as WSHSY and CDR2 as SAAADI. Trimming shortened V by 6 bases and J by 5 bases, and 16 bases separated the two germline ends. CDR3 length: 14 amino acids. CDR3 protein: CASRPGTGSETQYF. CDR3 bases: TGCGCCAGCAGGCCCGGGACGGGCAGTGAGACCCAGTACTTC.

The table lists this clone with a count of one. V and J are TRBV27 and TRBJ2-7; 9 bases match TRBD1. The germline gives CDR1 MNHEY, CDR2 SMNVEV (reference sequence). CDR3 length equals 15 residues. V was pared by 6 bases and J by 2 bases, with 8 bases of the junction left unmatched. Written as DNA, the CDR3 is TGTGCCAGCAGACTCCGGGACAGGGATACCTACGAGCAGTACTTC. Translation: CASRLRDRDTYEQYF.

This chain links TRBV7-9 with TRBJ2-3; 12 nucleotides match TRBD2. The V gene end was trimmed by 1 base and the J gene end by 5 bases; junction bases not matched to a gene: 7. This CDR3 spans 17 amino acids. Germline CDR1 SEHNR, CDR2 FQNEAQ (reference sequence). CDR3 in DNA: TGTGCCAGCAGCTTAGGAGGGCTAGCGGGAGGGCTAGATACGCAGTATTTT. Its translation is CASSLGGLAGGLDTQYF.

The gene calls are TRBV9 and TRBJ1-2; tentative D call: TRBD1 (5 bases). CDR1 is SGDLS and CDR2 is YYNGEE in the germline V gene. Trimming left V 6 bases short and J 2 bases short, with 11 bases between. This CDR3 spans 13 amino acids. The CDR3 loop reads CASTTGPNYGYTF. For the CDR3, the DNA is TGTGCCAGCACAACAGGACCAAACTATGGCTACACCTTC.

The chain is built from TRBV18 and TRBJ2-5; no firm D call. Germline V gives CDR1 KGHSH, CDR2 LQKENI. V was trimmed by 2 bases and J by 5 bases, leaving 12 bases between them. This CDR3 is built from 14 residues. The CDR3 protein is CASSPAGKRETQYF. CDR3 in DNA: TGTGCCAGCTCACCAGCTGGGAAAAGGGAGACCCAGTACTTC.

V and J are TRBV30 and TRBJ1-5; 8 bases are shared with TRBD1. Trimming took 0 bases from V and 4 from J; bases not matched to a gene: 5. The CDR3 spans 15 residues. Germline V gene sequence: CDR1 GTSNPN, CDR2 SVGIG (reference sequence). The CDR3 protein is CAWSVGQGGNQPQHF. DNA of the CDR3: TGTGCCTGGAGTGTTGGACAGGGAGGTAATCAGCCCCAGCATTTT.

This chain connects TRBV6-5 to TRBJ2-7, with 7 bases lining up with TRBD2. Germline CDR1 and CDR2: MNHEY and SVGAGI. This CDR3 spans 16 amino acids. V was pared by 0 bases and J by 5 bases, with 10 bases of the junction left unmatched. The CDR3 nucleotides read TGTGCCAGCAGTTACTCGACGGCGGGAGTAAACAACGAGCAGTACTTC. Translated: CASSYSTAGVNNEQYF.

The gene calls are TRBV7-8 and TRBJ1-5; 7 positions agree with TRBD1. CDR1 is SGHVS and CDR2 is FQNEAQ in the germline V gene. With V trimmed by 1 base and J by 6 bases, 0 bases remained unmatched. The CDR3 has 13 residues. Here the CDR3 reads CASSLGQGQPQHF. CDR3 sequence (DNA): TGTGCCAGCAGCTTAGGACAGGGTCAGCCCCAGCATTTT.

The gene calls are TRBV29-1 and TRBJ2-7; D not certain. This CDR3 is 10 amino acids long. Trimming shortened V by 3 bases and J by 6 bases, and 6 bases separated the two germline ends. CDR1 and CDR2 (germline): SQVTM, ANQGSEA. CDR3 loop: CSVEGSEQYF. CDR3 nucleotides: TGCAGCGTTGAGGGCTCCGAGCAGTACTTC.

The V and J genes are TRBV7-9 and TRBJ1-1, with 8 bases lining up with TRBD1. The germline V gene has CDR1 SEHNR and CDR2 FQNEAQ (reference sequence). V was pared by 5 bases and J by 3 bases, with 5 bases of the junction left unmatched. The CDR3 is made up of 14 amino acids. CDR3 region: CASSRQTGDTEAFF. The DNA of the CDR3 is TGTGCCAGCAGCCGCCAGACAGGGGACACTGAAGCTTTCTTT.

This chain links TRBV18 with TRBJ2-5; D not resolved. The CDR3 loop spans 11 amino acids. Germline assignment: CDR1 KGHSH and CDR2 LQKENI. The ends were cut back, 3 bases at V and 4 bases at J, with 3 bases in the middle. CDR3 nucleotides: TGTGCCAGCTCACCGGCAGAGACCCAGTACTTC. Translation gives CASSPAETQYF.

This sequence joins TRBV28 and TRBJ2-1; D remains unclear. Trimming pared 1 base from V and 8 bases from J, leaving 6 bases between. This CDR3 is 12 amino acids long. Germline assignment: CDR1 MDHEN and CDR2 SYDVKM. The CDR3 reads CASSLYRHEQFF. The CDR3, as DNA: TGTGCCAGCAGTTTATACAGACATGAGCAGTTCTTC. The variable domain in full, with the rest retrieved from reference TRBV28 and TRBJ2-1, is DVKVTQSSRYLVKRTGEKVFLECVQDMDHENMFWYRQDPGLGLRLIYFSYDVKMKEKGDIPEGYSVSREKKERFSLILESASTNQTSMYLCASSLYRHEQFFGPGTRLTVL.

The V call is TRBV10-2, the J call TRBJ1-2; 7 nucleotides align to TRBD1. Germline V gene lookup returns CDR1 WSHSY and CDR2 SAAADI. Trimming cost V 8 bases and J 1 base; bases outside gene matches: 4. CDR3 length: 13 residues. CDR3 nucleotide sequence: TGCGCCAGCGGCGGACAGGATAACTATGGCTACACCTTC. Protein sequence: CASGGQDNYGYTF.